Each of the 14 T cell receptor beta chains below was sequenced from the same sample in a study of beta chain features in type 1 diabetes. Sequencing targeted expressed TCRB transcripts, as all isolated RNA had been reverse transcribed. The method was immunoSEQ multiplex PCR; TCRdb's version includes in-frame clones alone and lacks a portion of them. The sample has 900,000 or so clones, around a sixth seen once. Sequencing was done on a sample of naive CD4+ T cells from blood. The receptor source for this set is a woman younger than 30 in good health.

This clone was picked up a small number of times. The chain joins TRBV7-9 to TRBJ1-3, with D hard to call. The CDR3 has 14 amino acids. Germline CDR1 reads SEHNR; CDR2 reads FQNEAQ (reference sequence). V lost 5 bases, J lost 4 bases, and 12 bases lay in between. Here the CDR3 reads CASSQLQVGNTIYF. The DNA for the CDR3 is TGTGCCAGCAGCCAACTCCAGGTCGGAAACACCATATATTTT.

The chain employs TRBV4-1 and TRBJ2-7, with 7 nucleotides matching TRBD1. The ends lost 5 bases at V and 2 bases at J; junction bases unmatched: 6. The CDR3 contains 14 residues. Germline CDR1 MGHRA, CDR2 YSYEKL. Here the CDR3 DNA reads TGCGCCAGCAGCAAATTGGGACAGACCTACGAGCAGTACTTC. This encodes CASSKLGQTYEQYF.

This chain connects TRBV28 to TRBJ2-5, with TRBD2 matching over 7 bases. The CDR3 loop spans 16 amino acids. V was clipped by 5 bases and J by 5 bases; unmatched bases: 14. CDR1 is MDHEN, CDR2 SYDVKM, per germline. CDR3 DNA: TGTGCCAGCAGTCCCCATCCCGGGACCGGGGGGGAGACCCAGTACTTC. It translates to CASSPHPGTGGETQYF. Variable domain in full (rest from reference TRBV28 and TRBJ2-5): DVKVTQSSRYLVKRTGEKVFLECVQDMDHENMFWYRQDPGLGLRLIYFSYDVKMKEKGDIPEGYSVSREKKERFSLILESASTNQTSMYLCASSPHPGTGGETQYFGPGTRLLVL.

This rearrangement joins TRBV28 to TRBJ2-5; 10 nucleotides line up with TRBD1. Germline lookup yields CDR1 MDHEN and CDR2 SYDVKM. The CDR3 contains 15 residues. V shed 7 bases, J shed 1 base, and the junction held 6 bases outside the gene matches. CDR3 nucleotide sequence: TGTGCCAGCACCTGGACAGGGGGAAGCCAAGAGACCCAGTACTTC. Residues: CASTWTGGSQETQYF.

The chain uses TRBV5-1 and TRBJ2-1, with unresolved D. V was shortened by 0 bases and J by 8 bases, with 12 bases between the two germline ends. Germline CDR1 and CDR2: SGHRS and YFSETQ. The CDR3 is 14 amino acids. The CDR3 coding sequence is TGCGCCAGCAGCTTGGGGGTGACACGCTATGAGCAGTTCTTC. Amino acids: CASSLGVTRYEQFF. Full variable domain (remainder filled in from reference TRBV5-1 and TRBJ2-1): KAGVTQTPRYLIKTRGQQVTLSCSPISGHRSVSWYQQTPGQGLQFLFEYFSETQRNKGNFPGRFSGRQFSNSRSEMNVSTLELGDSALYLCASSLGVTRYEQFFGPGTRLTVL.

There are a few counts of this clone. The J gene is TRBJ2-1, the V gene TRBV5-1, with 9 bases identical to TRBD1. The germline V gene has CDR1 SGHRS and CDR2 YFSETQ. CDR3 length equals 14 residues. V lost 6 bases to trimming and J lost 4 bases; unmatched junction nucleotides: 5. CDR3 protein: CASTDRGLYNEQFF. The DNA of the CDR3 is TGCGCCAGCACGGACAGGGGCCTATACAATGAGCAGTTCTTC.

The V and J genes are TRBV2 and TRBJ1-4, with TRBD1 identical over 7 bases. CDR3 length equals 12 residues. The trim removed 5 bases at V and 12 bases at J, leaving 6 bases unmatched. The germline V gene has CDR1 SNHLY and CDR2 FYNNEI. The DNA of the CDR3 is TGTGCCAGCAGTTCTACAGGGGAGGAACTGTTTTTT. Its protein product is CASSSTGEELFF.

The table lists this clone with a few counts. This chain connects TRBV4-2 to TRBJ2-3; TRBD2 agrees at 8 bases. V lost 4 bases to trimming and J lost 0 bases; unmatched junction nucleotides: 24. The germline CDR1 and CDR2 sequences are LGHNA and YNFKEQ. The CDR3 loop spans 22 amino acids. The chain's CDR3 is CASSPLPRGLTRAGASTDTQYF. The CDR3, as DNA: TGTGCCAGCAGCCCACTCCCCAGAGGCTTGACTAGAGCGGGAGCTAGCACAGATACGCAGTATTTT.

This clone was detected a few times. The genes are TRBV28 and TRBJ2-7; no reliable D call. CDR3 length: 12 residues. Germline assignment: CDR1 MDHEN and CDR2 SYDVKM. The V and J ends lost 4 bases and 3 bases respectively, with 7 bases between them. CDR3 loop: CASSSSLYEQYF. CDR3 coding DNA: TGTGCCAGCAGTTCCTCGCTCTACGAGCAGTACTTC.

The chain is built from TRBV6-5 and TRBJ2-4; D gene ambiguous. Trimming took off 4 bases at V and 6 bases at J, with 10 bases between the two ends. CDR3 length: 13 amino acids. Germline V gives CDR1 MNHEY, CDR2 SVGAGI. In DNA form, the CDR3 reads TGTGCCAGCAGTTCGGGCGGCCTAAACATTCAGTACTTC. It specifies CASSSGGLNIQYF.

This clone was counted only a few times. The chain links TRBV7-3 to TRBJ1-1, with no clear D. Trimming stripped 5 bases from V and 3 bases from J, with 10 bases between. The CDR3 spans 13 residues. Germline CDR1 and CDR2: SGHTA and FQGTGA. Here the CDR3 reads CASSQRVYTEAFF. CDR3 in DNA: TGTGCCAGCAGCCAGCGGGTATACACTGAAGCTTTCTTT.

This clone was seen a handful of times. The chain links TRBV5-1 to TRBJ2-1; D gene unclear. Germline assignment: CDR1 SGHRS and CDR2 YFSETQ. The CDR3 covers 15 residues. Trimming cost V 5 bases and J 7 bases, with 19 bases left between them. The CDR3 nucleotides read TGCGCCAGCAGGGGCGGTACCTCTACAGTGAATGAGCAGTTCTTC. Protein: CASRGGTSTVNEQFF.

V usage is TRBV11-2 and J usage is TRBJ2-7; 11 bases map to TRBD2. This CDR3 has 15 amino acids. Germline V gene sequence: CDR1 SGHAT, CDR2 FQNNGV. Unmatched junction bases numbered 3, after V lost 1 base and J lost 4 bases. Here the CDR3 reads CASSLASGRLYEQYF. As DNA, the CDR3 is TGTGCCAGCAGCTTAGCTAGCGGGAGGTTGTACGAGCAGTACTTC.

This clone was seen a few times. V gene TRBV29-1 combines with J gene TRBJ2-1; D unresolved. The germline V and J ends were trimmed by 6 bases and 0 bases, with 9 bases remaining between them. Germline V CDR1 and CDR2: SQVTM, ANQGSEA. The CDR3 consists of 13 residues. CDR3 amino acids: CSVKQNSYNEQFF. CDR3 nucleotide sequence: TGCAGCGTCAAGCAGAACTCCTACAATGAGCAGTTCTTC.